The 8 T cell receptor beta chains below come from one sample, sequenced in a study of shared clonotypes between healthy human individuals. TCRdb keeps only in-frame clones here, not all; method: immunoSEQ multiplex PCR. In the table there are 730,000 or so clones, about two thirds of which are singletons. The sequenced sample was memory CD4+ T cells sorted from blood. Subset of the sample: CD45RA-negative fraction. The receptors originated from a woman between 25 and 40 years old in good health.

The chain recombines TRBV5-1 with TRBJ1-1, with D possibly being TRBD1 (6 bases). V was pared by 4 bases and J by 1 base, with 14 bases between. Germline V gene lookup returns CDR1 SGHRS and CDR2 YFSETQ. This CDR3 is 15 amino acids long. The CDR3 sequence: CASSPRAGANTEAFF. CDR3 sequence (DNA): TGCGCCAGCAGCCCACGTGCAGGGGCGAACACTGAAGCTTTCTTT. Full variable domain (remainder filled in from reference TRBV5-1 and TRBJ1-1): KAGVTQTPRYLIKTRGQQVTLSCSPISGHRSVSWYQQTPGQGLQFLFEYFSETQRNKGNFPGRFSGRQFSNSRSEMNVSTLELGDSALYLCASSPRAGANTEAFFGQGTRLTVV.

This chain uses TRBV11-2 with TRBJ2-3; unclear D gene. This CDR3 has 13 amino acids. Germline V gene data show CDR1 as SGHAT and CDR2 as FQNNGV. Trimming pared 3 bases from V and 3 bases from J, leaving 7 bases between. CDR3 sequence: CASSFSQTDTQYF. The CDR3 DNA reads as TGTGCCAGCAGCTTCTCTCAGACAGATACGCAGTATTTT.

This clone occurred once. The gene calls are TRBV5-1 and TRBJ2-5; the match to TRBD2 covers 8 bases. Germline CDR1 SGHRS, CDR2 YFSETQ. CDR3 length: 15 residues. V was clipped by 1 base and J by 4 bases; unmatched bases: 6. The CDR3 region is CASSLTSGVGETQYF. The CDR3 DNA sequence: TGCGCCAGCAGCTTGACTAGCGGAGTCGGAGAGACCCAGTACTTC.

Concerning this clone: The sample contains more than one DNA sequence encoding this CDR3. CDR3 loop: CASSLAGTGNYGYTF. Here the CDR3 DNA reads TGCGCCAGCAGCTTGGCGGGCACGGGAAACTATGGCTACACCTTC. The V gene is TRBV5-1, the J gene TRBJ1-2; no clear D. Germline loops: CDR1 SGHRS, CDR2 YFSETQ. This CDR3 is 15 amino acids long. With 0 bases removed from V and 2 bases from J, the gap between germline ends came to 11 bases.

Turning to this clone: Within the sample, other DNA sequences also encode this same CDR3. The rearrangement uses TRBV27 and TRBJ2-7; 7 bases are a match to TRBD2. Trimming took 3 bases from V and 3 from J; bases not matched to a gene: 2. The CDR3 spans 13 residues. Germline loops: CDR1 MNHEY, CDR2 SMNVEV (reference sequence). As DNA, the CDR3 is TGTGCCAGCAGTTTGGGGGGGAGCTACGAGCAGTACTTC. Its protein product is CASSLGGSYEQYF.

Note on this clone: The sample carries other DNA sequences with the same CDR3. CDR3 protein: CASSQGGDTGELFF. In DNA form, the CDR3 reads TGCGCCAGCAGCCAAGGCGGGGATACCGGGGAGCTGTTTTTT. The chain links TRBV4-1 to TRBJ2-2, with TRBD2 as a possible D gene (6 bases). CDR3 size: 14 residues. Trimming took 1 base from V and 5 from J, leaving 8 bases between them. The germline gives CDR1 MGHRA, CDR2 YSYEKL.

The chain couples TRBV19 to TRBJ2-3; 7 nucleotides match TRBD2. Trimming cost V 9 bases and J 2 bases; bases outside gene matches: 11. This CDR3 is built from 15 residues. Germline assignment: CDR1 LNHDA and CDR2 SQIVND (reference sequence). As DNA, the CDR3 is TGTGCCAGCGGCACCGGGGCGGGAGACACAGATACGCAGTATTTT. Its protein is CASGTGAGDTDTQYF.

The J gene is TRBJ1-2, the V gene TRBV5-1; 7 bases map to TRBD1. This CDR3 is built from 12 residues. Trimming removed 4 bases from V and 8 bases from J; junction bases left unmatched: 5. CDR1 and CDR2 from the germline V gene are SGHRS and YFSETQ. CDR3 loop: CASSPQGEGYTF. The CDR3 region has the DNA TGCGCCAGCAGCCCGCAGGGGGAAGGCTACACCTTC.